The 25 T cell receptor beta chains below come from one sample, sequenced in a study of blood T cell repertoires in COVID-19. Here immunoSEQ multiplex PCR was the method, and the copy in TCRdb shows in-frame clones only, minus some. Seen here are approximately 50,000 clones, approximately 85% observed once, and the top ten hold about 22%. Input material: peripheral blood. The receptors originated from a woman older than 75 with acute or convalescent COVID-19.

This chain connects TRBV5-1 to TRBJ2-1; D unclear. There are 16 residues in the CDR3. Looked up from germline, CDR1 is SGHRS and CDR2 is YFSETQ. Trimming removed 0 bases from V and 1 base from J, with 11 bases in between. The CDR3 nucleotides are TGCGCCAGCAGCTTGGCTCTAGTCCGGTCCTACAATGAGCAGTTCTTC. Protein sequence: CASSLALVRSYNEQFF.

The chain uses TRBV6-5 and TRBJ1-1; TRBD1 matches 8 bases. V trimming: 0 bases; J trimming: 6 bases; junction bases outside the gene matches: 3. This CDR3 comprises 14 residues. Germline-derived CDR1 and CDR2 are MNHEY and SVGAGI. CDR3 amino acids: CASSYSQGASEAFF. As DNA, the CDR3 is TGTGCCAGCAGTTACTCGCAGGGGGCGTCTGAAGCTTTCTTT.

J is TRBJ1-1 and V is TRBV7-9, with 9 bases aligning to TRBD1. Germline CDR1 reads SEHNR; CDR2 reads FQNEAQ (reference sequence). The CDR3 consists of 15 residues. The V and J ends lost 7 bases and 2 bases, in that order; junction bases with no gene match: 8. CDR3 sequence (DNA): TGTGCCAGCACCGGGACAGGGCCGAGAAACACTGAAGCTTTCTTT. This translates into CASTGTGPRNTEAFF.

This CDR3 reads CASSLGTGGYEQYF. In nucleotides, the CDR3 is TGCGCCAGCAGCCTCGGGACAGGGGGTTACGAGCAGTACTTC. This chain uses TRBV5-1 with TRBJ2-7, with 11 nucleotides matching TRBD1. This CDR3 contains 14 residues. J lost 4 bases, V lost 4 bases, and 4 bases had no gene match. CDR1 is SGHRS and CDR2 is YFSETQ in the germline V gene.

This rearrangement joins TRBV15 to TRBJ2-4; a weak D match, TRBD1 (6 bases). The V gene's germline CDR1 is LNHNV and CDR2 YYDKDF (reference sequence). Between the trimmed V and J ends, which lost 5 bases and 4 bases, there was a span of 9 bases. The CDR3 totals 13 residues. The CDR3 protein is CATSEDRKNIQYF. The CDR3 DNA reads TGTGCCACCAGCGAGGACAGAAAAAACATTCAGTACTTC.

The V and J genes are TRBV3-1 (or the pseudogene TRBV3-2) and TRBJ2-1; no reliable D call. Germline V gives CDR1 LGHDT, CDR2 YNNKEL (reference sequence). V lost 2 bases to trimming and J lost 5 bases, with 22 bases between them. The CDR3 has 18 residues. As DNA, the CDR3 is TGTGCCAGCAGCCAACAACTACCTACCACACCGAAAGACAATGAGCAGTTCTTC. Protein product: CASSQQLPTTPKDNEQFF.

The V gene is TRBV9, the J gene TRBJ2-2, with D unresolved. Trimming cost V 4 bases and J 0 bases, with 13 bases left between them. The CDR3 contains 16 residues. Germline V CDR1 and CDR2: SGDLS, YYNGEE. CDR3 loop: CASSPQPVANTGELFF. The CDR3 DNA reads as TGTGCCAGCAGCCCTCAACCGGTCGCGAACACCGGGGAGCTGTTTTTT.

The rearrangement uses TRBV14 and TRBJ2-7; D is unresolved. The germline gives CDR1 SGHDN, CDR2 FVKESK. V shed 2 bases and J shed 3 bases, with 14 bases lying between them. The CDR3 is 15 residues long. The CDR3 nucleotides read TGTGCCAGCAGCCAAAATGATTTCTGGAGCTACGAGCAGTACTTC. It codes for CASSQNDFWSYEQYF.

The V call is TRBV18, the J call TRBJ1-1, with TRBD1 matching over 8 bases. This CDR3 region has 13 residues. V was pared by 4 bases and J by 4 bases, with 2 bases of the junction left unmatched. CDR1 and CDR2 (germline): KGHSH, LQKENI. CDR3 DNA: TGTGCCAGCTCACTCCAGGGGGCCACTGAAGCTTTCTTT. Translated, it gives CASSLQGATEAFF.

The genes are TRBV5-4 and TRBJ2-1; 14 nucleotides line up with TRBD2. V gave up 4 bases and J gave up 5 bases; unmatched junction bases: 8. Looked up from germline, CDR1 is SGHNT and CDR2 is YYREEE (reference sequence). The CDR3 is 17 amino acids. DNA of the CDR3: TGTGCCAGCAGCAACGGACTAGCGGGAGGCCTTAACAATGAGCAGTTCTTC. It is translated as CASSNGLAGGLNNEQFF.

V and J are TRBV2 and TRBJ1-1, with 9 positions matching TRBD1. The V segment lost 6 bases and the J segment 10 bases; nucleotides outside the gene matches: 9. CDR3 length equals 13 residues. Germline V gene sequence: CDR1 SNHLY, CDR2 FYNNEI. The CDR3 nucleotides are TGTGCCAGCAGCTTTTCGGACAGGGGATCAGCTTTCTTT. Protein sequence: CASSFSDRGSAFF.

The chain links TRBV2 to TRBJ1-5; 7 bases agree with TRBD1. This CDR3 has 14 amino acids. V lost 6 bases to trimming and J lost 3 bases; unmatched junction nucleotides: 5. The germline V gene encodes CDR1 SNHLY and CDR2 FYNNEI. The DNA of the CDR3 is TGTGCCAGCAGGCGGGACAGTCCCAATCAGCCCCAGCATTTT. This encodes CASRRDSPNQPQHF.

The CDR3: CASSMTSAVDTQYF. CDR3 DNA: TGTGCCAGCAGCATGACTAGCGCGGTAGATACGCAGTATTTT. The chain joins TRBV7-3 to TRBJ2-3, with 8 positions matching TRBD2. There are 14 residues in the CDR3. Germline V lookup: CDR1 SGHTA, CDR2 FQGTGA. V lost 5 bases and J lost 5; bases outside the gene matches: 6.

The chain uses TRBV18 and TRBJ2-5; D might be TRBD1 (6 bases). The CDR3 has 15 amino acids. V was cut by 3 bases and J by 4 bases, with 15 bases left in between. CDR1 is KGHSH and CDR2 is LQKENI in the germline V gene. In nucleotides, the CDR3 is TGTGCCAGCTCACCCCTCCGGGACATCCCAGAGACCCAGTACTTC. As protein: CASSPLRDIPETQYF.

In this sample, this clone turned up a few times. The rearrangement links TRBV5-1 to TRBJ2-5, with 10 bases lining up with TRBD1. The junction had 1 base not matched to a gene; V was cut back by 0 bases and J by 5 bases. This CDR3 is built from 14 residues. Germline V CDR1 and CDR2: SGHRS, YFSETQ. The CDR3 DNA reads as TGCGCCAGCAGCTTGGGACAGGGGGCTGAGACCCAGTACTTC. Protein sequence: CASSLGQGAETQYF.

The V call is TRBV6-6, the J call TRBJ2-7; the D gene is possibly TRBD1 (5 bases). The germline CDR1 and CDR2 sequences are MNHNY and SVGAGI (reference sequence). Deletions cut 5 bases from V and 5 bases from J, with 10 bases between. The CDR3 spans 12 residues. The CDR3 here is CASSPGQDEQYF. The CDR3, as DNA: TGTGCCAGCAGTCCCGGACAAGACGAGCAGTACTTC.

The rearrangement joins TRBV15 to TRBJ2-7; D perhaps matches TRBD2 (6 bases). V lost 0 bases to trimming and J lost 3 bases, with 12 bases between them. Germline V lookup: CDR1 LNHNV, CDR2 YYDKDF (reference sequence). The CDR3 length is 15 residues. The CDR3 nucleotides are TGTGCCACCAGCAGAGAGGAGGGGAGAGGCTACGAGCAGTACGTC. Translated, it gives CATSREEGRGYEQYV.

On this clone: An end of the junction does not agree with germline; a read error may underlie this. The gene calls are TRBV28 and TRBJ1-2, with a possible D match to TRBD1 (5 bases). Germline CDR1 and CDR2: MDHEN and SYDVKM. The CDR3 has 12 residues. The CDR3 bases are TGTGCCAGCAGTTTAGGGGGGGGGAATCCCCACTTC. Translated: CASSLGGGNPHF.

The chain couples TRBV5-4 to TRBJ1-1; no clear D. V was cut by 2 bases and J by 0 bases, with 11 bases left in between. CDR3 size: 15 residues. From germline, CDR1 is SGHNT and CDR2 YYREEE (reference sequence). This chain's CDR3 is CASSFYNSMNTEAFF. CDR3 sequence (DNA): TGTGCCAGCAGCTTTTATAACAGCATGAACACTGAAGCTTTCTTT.

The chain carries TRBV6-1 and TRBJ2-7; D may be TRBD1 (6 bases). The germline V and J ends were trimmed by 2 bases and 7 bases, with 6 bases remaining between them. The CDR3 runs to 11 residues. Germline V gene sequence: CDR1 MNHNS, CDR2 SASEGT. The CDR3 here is CASSETGEQYF. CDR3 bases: TGTGCCAGCAGTGAAACAGGGGAGCAGTACTTC.

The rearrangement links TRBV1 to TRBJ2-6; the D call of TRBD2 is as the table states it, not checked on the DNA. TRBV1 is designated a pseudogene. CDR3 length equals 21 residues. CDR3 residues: CTSSQDKGGRSGMVGANVLTF. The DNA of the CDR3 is TGCACCAGCAGCCAAGATAAGGGCGGGAGGAGTGGAATGGTTGGGGCCAACGTCCTGACTTTC.

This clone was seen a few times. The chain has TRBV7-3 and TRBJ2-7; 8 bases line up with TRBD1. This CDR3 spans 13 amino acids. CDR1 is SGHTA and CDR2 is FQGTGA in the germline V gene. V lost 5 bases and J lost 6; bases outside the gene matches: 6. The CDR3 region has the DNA TGTGCCAGCAGCCCAAACGACAGGGGCGAGCAGTACTTC. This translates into CASSPNDRGEQYF.

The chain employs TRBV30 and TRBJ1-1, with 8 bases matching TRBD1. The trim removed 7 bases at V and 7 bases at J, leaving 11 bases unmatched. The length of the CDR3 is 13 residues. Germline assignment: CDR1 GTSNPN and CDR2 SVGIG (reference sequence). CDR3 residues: CASWGQGAGEAFF. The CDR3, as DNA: TGTGCCTCCTGGGGGCAGGGGGCCGGTGAAGCTTTCTTT.

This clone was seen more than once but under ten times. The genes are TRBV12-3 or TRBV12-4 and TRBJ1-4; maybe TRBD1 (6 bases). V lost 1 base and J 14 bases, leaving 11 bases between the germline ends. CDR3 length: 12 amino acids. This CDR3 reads CASSLDRARLFF. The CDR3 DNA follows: TGTGCCAGCAGTTTAGACAGGGCTAGGCTGTTTTTT.

The CDR3 DNA sequence: TGTGCCACCAGTGACCCGGTTAGGGGGAAAACAGATACGCAGTATTTT. It is translated as CATSDPVRGKTDTQYF. V usage is TRBV24-1 and J usage is TRBJ2-3; D is possibly TRBD1 (6 bases). The CDR3 is made up of 16 amino acids. Trimming stripped 4 bases from V and 3 bases from J, with 16 bases between. Germline V gene lookup returns CDR1 KGHDR and CDR2 SFDVKD.